Below are 20 T cell receptor beta chains sequenced from a single sample in a study of T cells in Graves' hyperthyroidism and ophthalmopathy. The CDR3 regions of TCR beta were amplified from RNA transcripts. The HTBI set primed first-round TCR CDR3 RT-PCR. TCRdb reprocessed the multiplex PCR reads via MiXCR and lists one record per CDR3 protein. In the table there are 600,000 or so distinct CDR3 sequences, 14% of which are singletons. The sequenced sample was blood. Every receptor here comes from a woman aged 45-60 years with Graves' ophthalmopathy.

The chain combines TRBV5-1 with TRBJ2-1, with D perhaps TRBD2 (6 bases). CDR3 length: 14 residues. Germline lookup yields CDR1 SGHRS and CDR2 YFSETQ. The ends were cut back, 0 bases at V and 5 bases at J, with 9 bases in the middle. CDR3 in DNA: TGCGCCAGCAGCTTGGTGACTAGTAACAATGAGCAGTTCTTC. It specifies CASSLVTSNNEQFF.

In its sample, this clonotype was seen many times. The chain recombines TRBV28 with TRBJ2-1; D is unclear. The CDR3 loop spans 12 amino acids. V lost 6 bases and J 0 bases, leaving 3 bases between the germline ends. Germline CDR1 reads MDHEN; CDR2 reads SYDVKM. The CDR3 loop reads CASRSSYNEQFF. The CDR3 DNA follows: TGTGCCAGCAGGTCCTCCTACAATGAGCAGTTCTTC.

The rearrangement links TRBV28 to TRBJ2-5, with D perhaps TRBD1 (5 bases). V dropped 6 bases and J dropped 5 bases, with 16 bases sitting between them. CDR1 is MDHEN and CDR2 is SYDVKM in the germline V gene. The CDR3 length is 14 residues. This chain's CDR3 is CASRDTQETETQYF. CDR3 DNA: TGTGCCAGCAGGGACACTCAGGAAACGGAGACCCAGTACTTC.

The table lists this clonotype with many counts. V and J are TRBV19 and TRBJ1-1; 7 bases fit TRBD1. Trimming took 4 bases from V and 4 from J; bases not matched to a gene: 3. This CDR3 is 13 amino acids long. Germline CDR1 is LNHDA and CDR2 is SQIVND (reference sequence). For the CDR3, the DNA is TGTGCCAGTAGTACCGCAGGGGGCACTGAAGCTTTCTTT. It encodes CASSTAGGTEAFF.

The V call is TRBV7-9, the J call TRBJ2-2; D may be TRBD2 (6 bases). The length of the CDR3 is 15 residues. Germline V gives CDR1 SEHNR, CDR2 FQNEAQ (reference sequence). Deletions cut 4 bases from V and 6 bases from J, with 15 bases between. The CDR3: CASSYRSTRAGELFF. The CDR3 nucleotides are TGTGCCAGCAGCTATCGTTCGACTAGGGCCGGGGAGCTGTTTTTT.

A few counts support this clonotype. This chain uses TRBV6-1 with TRBJ2-5; 11 nucleotides align to TRBD2. This CDR3 has 14 residues. With V trimmed by 6 bases and J by 2 bases, 2 bases remained unmatched. Germline loops: CDR1 MNHNS, CDR2 SASEGT. The chain's CDR3 is CASRVAGGQETQYF. DNA for the CDR3: TGTGCCAGCAGGGTAGCGGGAGGGCAAGAGACCCAGTACTTC.

This clonotype was counted between two and nine times. V usage is TRBV6-1 and J usage is TRBJ1-2; no reliable D call. Trimming left V 1 base short and J 4 bases short, with 7 bases between. CDR1 and CDR2 (germline): MNHNS, SASEGT. The CDR3 has 13 residues. CDR3 sequence reads: CASSEGILYGYTF. CDR3 DNA: TGTGCCAGCAGTGAAGGGATACTCTATGGCTACACCTTC.

This clonotype was counted ten times or more. The chain combines TRBV11-3 with TRBJ1-1; D perhaps matches TRBD1 (5 bases). Trimming removed 1 base from V and 1 base from J, with 10 bases in between. Germline V CDR1 and CDR2: SGHNT, YENEEA. The CDR3 runs 15 residues. CDR3 amino acids: CASSLAPGRNTEAFF. In DNA, the CDR3 is TGTGCCAGCAGCTTAGCCCCGGGGCGGAACACTGAAGCTTTCTTT. Full variable domain (missing parts from reference TRBV11-3 and TRBJ1-1): EAGVVQSPRYKIIEKKQPVAFWCNPISGHNTLYWYLQNLGQGPELLIRYENEEAVDDSQLPKDRFSAERLKGVDSTLKIQPAELGDSAVYLCASSLAPGRNTEAFFGQGTRLTVV.

There are many counts of this clonotype. The chain carries TRBV28 and TRBJ2-5; tentatively, D is TRBD1 (5 bases). The CDR3 extends over 14 amino acids. V lost 3 bases and J 5 bases, leaving 13 bases between the germline ends. CDR1 MDHEN and CDR2 SYDVKM come from the germline V gene. This CDR3 is CASSFQGLVETQYF. The DNA of the CDR3 is TGTGCCAGCAGTTTCCAGGGCCTGGTGGAGACCCAGTACTTC.

This clonotype was recorded at least ten times. This chain links TRBV3-1 with TRBJ1-2; D unresolved. This CDR3 has 16 residues. Germline V CDR1 and CDR2: LGHDT, YNNKEL (reference sequence). V dropped 4 bases and J dropped 3 bases, with 18 bases sitting between them. The CDR3 sequence is CASSLGFQDAHYGYTF. The CDR3 nucleotides read TGTGCCAGCAGCCTCGGGTTCCAGGACGCACACTATGGCTACACCTTC.

This clonotype was seen ten or more times. The rearrangement uses TRBV19 and TRBJ1-1; weak D call: TRBD1 (5 bases). The CDR3 covers 20 residues. The germline gives CDR1 LNHDA, CDR2 SQIVND (reference sequence). V was clipped by 6 bases and J by 4 bases, with 33 bases between them. CDR3 sequence (DNA): TGTGCCAGTAGCCCACCCCCTCGCCAGGTCGACATCAGGGAACGCACTGAAGCTTTCTTT. It yields the protein CASSPPPRQVDIRERTEAFF. The full variable domain, rest sourced from reference TRBV19 and TRBJ1-1, is DGGITQSPKYLFRKEGQNVTLSCEQNLNHDAMYWYRQDPGQGLRLIYYSQIVNDFQKGDIAEGYSVSREKKESFPLTVTSAQKNPTAFYLCASSPPPRQVDIRERTEAFFGQGTRLTVV.

The V and J genes are TRBV19 and TRBJ2-1; TRBD2 aligns across 9 bases. V was pared by 6 bases and J by 5 bases, with 8 bases of the junction left unmatched. CDR3 length: 15 amino acids. Per the germline V gene, CDR1 is LNHDA and CDR2 is SQIVND (reference sequence). The CDR3 loop reads CASRGLALDHNEQFF. Here the CDR3 DNA reads TGTGCCAGTAGGGGACTAGCTCTGGACCACAATGAGCAGTTCTTC.

In this sample, this clonotype turned up many times. CDR3 DNA: TGTGCCAGCAGCCTGACTAGCGGGAGGGCCATCGCCTACAATGAGCAGTTCTTC. It translates to CASSLTSGRAIAYNEQFF. The chain uses TRBV27 and TRBJ2-1; 14 nucleotides line up with TRBD2. This CDR3 is built from 18 residues. J gave up 2 bases and V 6 bases, and 9 bases lay outside the gene matches. CDR1 and CDR2 (germline): MNHEY, SMNVEV (reference sequence).

To note about this clonotype: Since a much larger clone is just one base distant, this may be a read error. The chain joins TRBV28 to TRBJ1-5, with a possible D match to TRBD1 (6 bases). The CDR3 length is 15 residues. V was shortened by 6 bases and J by 2 bases, with 14 bases between the two germline ends. Looked up from germline, CDR1 is MDHEN and CDR2 is SYDVKM. The CDR3 sequence: CASRYPGAGNQPQHF. As DNA, the CDR3 is TGTGCCAGCAGGTATCCAGGGGCAGGCAATCAGCCCCAGCATTTT.

This clonotype was recorded many times. J is TRBJ2-7 and V is TRBV12-3 or TRBV12-4; D unresolved. This CDR3 spans 15 amino acids. The V gene lost 2 bases and the J gene lost 1 base, with 12 bases spanning the gap. CDR3 in DNA: TGTGCCAGCAGTTTAATGGAGATAAAATCCTACGAGCAGTACTTC. It codes for CASSLMEIKSYEQYF.

The chain couples TRBV2 to TRBJ1-5; 7 bases line up with TRBD1. The CDR3 spans 15 residues. Germline CDR1 SNHLY, CDR2 FYNNEI. With V trimmed by 7 bases and J by 0 bases, 6 bases remained unmatched. The CDR3: CASTLQGNSNQPQHF. The CDR3 coding sequence is TGTGCCAGCACGTTACAGGGGAATAGCAATCAGCCCCAGCATTTT.

The sample holds a few counts of this clonotype. The gene calls are TRBV9 and TRBJ2-3, with 9 positions matching TRBD1. The germline gives CDR1 SGDLS, CDR2 YYNGEE. The J segment lost 2 bases and the V segment lost 4 bases, leaving 8 bases of the junction unmatched. The CDR3 spans 16 residues. CDR3 protein: CASSPAGTGNTDTQYF. Written as DNA, the CDR3 is TGTGCCAGCAGCCCTGCCGGGACAGGGAACACAGATACGCAGTATTTT.

This clonotype has ten or more counts. J is TRBJ2-7 and V is TRBV7-2, with D perhaps matching TRBD1 (6 bases). The ends were cut back, 0 bases at V and 2 bases at J, with 11 bases in the middle. This CDR3 contains 15 residues. Per germline, CDR1 SGHTA and CDR2 FQGNSA. CDR3 nucleotides: TGTGCCAGCAGCTTAGCCGGGACAAAGCCCTACGAGCAGTACTTC. Translating gives CASSLAGTKPYEQYF.

The rearrangement links TRBV19 to TRBJ2-7, with TRBD2 matching over 7 bases. From germline, CDR1 is LNHDA and CDR2 SQIVND (reference sequence). The CDR3 covers 14 residues. J gave up 0 bases and V 3 bases, and 2 bases lay outside the gene matches. The CDR3: CASSIGTISYEQYF. CDR3 sequence (DNA): TGTGCCAGTAGTATCGGGACTATCTCCTACGAGCAGTACTTC.

This clonotype was picked up a small number of times. This chain joins TRBV20-1 and TRBJ2-7; D might be TRBD1 or TRBD2, each matching 5 bases. The CDR3 has 13 residues. V lost 5 bases and J lost 3, with 14 bases in between. Germline CDR1 and CDR2: DFQATT and SNEGSKA (reference sequence). CDR3 DNA sequence: TGCAGTGCTCGAAGAGGGACCAACTACGAGCAGTACTTC. Translating it yields CSARRGTNYEQYF.